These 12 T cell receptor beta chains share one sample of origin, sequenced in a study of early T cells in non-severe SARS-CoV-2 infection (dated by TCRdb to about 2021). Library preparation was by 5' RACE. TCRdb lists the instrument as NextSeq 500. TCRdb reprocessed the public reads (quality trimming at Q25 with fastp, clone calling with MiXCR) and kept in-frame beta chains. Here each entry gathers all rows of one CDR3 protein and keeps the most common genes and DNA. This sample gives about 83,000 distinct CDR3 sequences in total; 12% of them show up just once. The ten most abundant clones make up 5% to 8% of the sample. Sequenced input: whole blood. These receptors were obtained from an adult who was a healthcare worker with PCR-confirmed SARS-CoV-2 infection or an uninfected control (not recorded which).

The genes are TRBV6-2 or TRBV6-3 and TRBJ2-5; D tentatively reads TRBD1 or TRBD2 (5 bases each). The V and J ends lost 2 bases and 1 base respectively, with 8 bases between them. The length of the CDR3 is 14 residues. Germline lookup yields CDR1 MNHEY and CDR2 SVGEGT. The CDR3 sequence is CASSYERGQETQYF. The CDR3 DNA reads TGTGCCAGCAGTTACGAGAGGGGCCAAGAGACCCAGTACTTC.

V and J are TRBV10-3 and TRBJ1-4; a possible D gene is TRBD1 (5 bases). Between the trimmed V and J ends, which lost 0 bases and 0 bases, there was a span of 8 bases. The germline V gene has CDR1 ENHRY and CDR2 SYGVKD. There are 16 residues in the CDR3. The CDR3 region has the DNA TGTGCCATCAGTGAGTCGCGGGGCCCAACTAATGAAAAACTGTTTTTT. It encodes CAISESRGPTNEKLFF.

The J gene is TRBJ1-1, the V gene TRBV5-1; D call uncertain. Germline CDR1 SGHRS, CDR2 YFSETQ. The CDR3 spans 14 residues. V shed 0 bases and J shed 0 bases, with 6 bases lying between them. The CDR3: CASSLEQLNTEAFF. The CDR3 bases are TGCGCCAGCAGCTTGGAACAGCTGAACACTGAAGCTTTCTTT.

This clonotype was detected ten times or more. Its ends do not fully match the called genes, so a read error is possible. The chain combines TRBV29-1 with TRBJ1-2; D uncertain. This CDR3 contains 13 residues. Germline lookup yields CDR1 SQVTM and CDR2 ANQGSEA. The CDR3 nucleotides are TGCAGCGTCGAAGATGGATCTAACTATGGCTACACCTTC. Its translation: CSVEDGSNYGYTF.

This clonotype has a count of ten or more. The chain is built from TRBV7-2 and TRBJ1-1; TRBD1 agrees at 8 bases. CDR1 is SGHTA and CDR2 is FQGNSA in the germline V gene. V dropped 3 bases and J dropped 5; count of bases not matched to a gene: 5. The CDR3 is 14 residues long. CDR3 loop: CASSFYRQGTEAFF. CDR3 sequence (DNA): TGTGCCAGCAGCTTCTACCGACAGGGGACTGAAGCTTTCTTT.

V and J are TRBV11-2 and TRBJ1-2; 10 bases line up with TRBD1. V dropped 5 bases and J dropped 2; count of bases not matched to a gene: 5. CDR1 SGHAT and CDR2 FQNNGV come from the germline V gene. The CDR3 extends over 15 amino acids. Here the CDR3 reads CASSPRTGGNYGYTF. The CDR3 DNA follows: TGTGCCAGCAGCCCCCGGACAGGGGGAAACTATGGCTACACCTTC. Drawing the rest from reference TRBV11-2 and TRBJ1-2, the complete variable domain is EAGVAQSPRYKIIEKRQSVAFWCNPISGHATLYWYQQILGQGPKLLIQFQNNGVVDDSQLPKDRFSAERLKGVDSTLKIQPAKLEDSAVYLCASSPRTGGNYGYTFGSGTRLTVV.

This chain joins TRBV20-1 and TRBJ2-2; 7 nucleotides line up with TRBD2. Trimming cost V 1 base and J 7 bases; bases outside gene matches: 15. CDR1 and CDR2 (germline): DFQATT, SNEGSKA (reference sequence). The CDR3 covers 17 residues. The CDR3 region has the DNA TGCAGTGCTAGAGTTTCTCGCCTGCTGGGAGGGGTCGGGGAGCTGTTTTTT. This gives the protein CSARVSRLLGGVGELFF.

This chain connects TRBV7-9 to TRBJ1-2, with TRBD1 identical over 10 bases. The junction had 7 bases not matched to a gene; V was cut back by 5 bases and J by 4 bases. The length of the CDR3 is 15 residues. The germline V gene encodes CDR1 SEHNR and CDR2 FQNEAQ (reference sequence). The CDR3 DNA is TGTGCCAGCAGCCCCGGACAGGGGGTTCTCTATGGCTACACCTTC. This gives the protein CASSPGQGVLYGYTF.

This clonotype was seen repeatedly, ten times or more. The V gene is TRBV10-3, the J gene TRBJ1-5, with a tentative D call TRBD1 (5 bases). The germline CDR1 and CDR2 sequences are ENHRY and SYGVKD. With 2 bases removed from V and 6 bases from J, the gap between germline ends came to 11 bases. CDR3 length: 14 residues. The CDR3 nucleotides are TGTGCCATCAGTGAGAAGCAGGGAGTTCAGCCCCAGCATTTT. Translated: CAISEKQGVQPQHF.

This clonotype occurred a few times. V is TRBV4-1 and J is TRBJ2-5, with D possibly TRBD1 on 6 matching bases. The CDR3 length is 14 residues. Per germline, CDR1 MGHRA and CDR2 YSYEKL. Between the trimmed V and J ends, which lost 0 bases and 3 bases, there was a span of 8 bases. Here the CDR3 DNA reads TGCGCCAGCAGCCAAGAAGCAGGGGAAGAGACCCAGTACTTC. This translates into CASSQEAGEETQYF.

CDR3 in amino acids: CSARDPGGIQYF. As DNA, the CDR3 is TGCAGTGCTAGAGATCCCGGGGGCATTCAGTACTTC. This sequence joins TRBV20-1 and TRBJ2-4, with a weak D call TRBD2 (6 bases). The CDR3 sequence is 12 residues long. Trimming pared 0 bases from V and 9 bases from J, leaving 9 bases between. From germline, CDR1 is DFQATT and CDR2 SNEGSKA (reference sequence).

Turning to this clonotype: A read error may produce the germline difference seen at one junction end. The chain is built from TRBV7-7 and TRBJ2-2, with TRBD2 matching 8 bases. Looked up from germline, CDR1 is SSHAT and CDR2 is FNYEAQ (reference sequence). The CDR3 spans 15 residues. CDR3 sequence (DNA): TGTGCTAGCAGCCCCCTAGCGGGGAACACCGGGGAGCTGTTTTTT. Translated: CASSPLAGNTGELFF. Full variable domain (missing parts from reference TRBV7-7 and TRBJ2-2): GAGVSQSPRYKVTKRGQDVTLRCDPISSHATLYWYQQALGQGPEFLTYFNYEAQPDKSGLPSDRFSAERPEGSISTLTIQRTEQRDSAMYRCASSPLAGNTGELFFGEGSRLTVL.